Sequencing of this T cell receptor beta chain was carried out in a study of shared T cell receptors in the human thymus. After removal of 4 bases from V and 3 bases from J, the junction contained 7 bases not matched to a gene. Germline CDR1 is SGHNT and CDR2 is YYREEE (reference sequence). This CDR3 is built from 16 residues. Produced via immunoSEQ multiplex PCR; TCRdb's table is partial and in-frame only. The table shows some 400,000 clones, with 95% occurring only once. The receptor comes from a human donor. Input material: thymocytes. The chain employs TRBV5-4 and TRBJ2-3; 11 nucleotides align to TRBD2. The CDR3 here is CASSPGLAGPTDTQYF. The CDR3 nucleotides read TGTGCCAGCAGCCCCGGACTAGCGGGTCCTACAGATACGCAGTATTTT. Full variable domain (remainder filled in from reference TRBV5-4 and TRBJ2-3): ETGVTQSPTHLIKTRGQQVTLRCSSQSGHNTVSWYQQALGQGPQFIFQYYREEENGRGNFPPRFSGLQFPNYSSELNVNALELDDSALYLCASSPGLAGPTDTQYFGPGTRLTVL.